These 24 T cell receptor beta chains were sequenced from one sample in a study of Ad26.COV2.S vaccination and SARS-CoV-2 variants. Documented treatment: about 20 received Ad26.COV2.S at low or high dose, single or two shots; about 5 received placebo; per-sample allocation not given. Collection of samples fell on day 63 after the first vaccine or placebo injection. Clones were read by immunoSEQ multiplex PCR, and TCRdb kept only the in-frame ones, dropping some. This repertoire shows approximately 460,000 clones, about 89% found once; its top ten account for 1.5% to 2%. Sequenced material: peripheral blood, taken in a trial of Ad26.COV2.S vaccine versus placebo. All receptors derive from a person between 18 and 60 years old who received the Ad26.COV2.S COVID-19 vaccine or a placebo.

CDR3 amino acids: CASSGTGDPYEQYF. The CDR3 region has the DNA TGTGCCAGCAGCGGGACAGGGGACCCCTACGAGCAGTACTTC. The chain links TRBV5-6 to TRBJ2-7; 10 bases fit TRBD1. J lost 2 bases, V lost 4 bases, and 3 bases had no gene match. CDR1 is SGHDT and CDR2 is YYEEEE in the germline V gene. The CDR3 contains 14 residues.

The genes are TRBV28 and TRBJ2-7; no clear D gene. The CDR3 consists of 14 residues. CDR1 MDHEN and CDR2 SYDVKM come from the germline V gene. With 2 bases removed from V and 0 bases from J, the gap between germline ends came to 8 bases. Here the CDR3 reads CASSLPQYSYEQYF. DNA for the CDR3: TGTGCCAGCAGTTTACCGCAATACTCCTACGAGCAGTACTTC.

The chain is built from TRBV18 and TRBJ1-1; the D gene is possibly TRBD1 (6 bases). The CDR3 sequence is 15 residues long. From germline, CDR1 is KGHSH and CDR2 LQKENI. Deletions cut 5 bases from V and 0 bases from J, with 13 bases between. The DNA for the CDR3 is TGTGCCAGCTCAAAGACAGGAGACATGAACACTGAAGCTTTCTTT. Its translation is CASSKTGDMNTEAFF.

The chain has TRBV6-6 and TRBJ2-7, with unresolved D. The V gene's germline CDR1 is MNHNY and CDR2 SVGAGI (reference sequence). The CDR3 spans 15 residues. Trimming stripped 6 bases from V and 4 bases from J, with 19 bases between. The DNA for the CDR3 is TGTGCCAGCAGAAGCGCGTCCAAGGAACGTTACGAGCAGTACTTC. Its translation: CASRSASKERYEQYF.

This clone has a handful of counts. This rearrangement joins TRBV19 to TRBJ1-5; D is perhaps TRBD1 (5 bases). CDR1 LNHDA and CDR2 SQIVND come from the germline V gene (reference sequence). V lost 8 bases to trimming and J lost 3 bases, with 14 bases between them. The CDR3 totals 14 residues. CDR3 region: CASDFGGNNQPQHF. The DNA for the CDR3 is TGTGCCAGTGACTTCGGGGGGAACAATCAGCCCCAGCATTTT.

V usage is TRBV29-1 and J usage is TRBJ2-7; D assignment may be TRBD1 or TRBD2 (5 bases each). CDR3 length: 18 residues. Germline CDR1 and CDR2: SQVTM and ANQGSEA. V lost 5 bases and J lost 3, with 29 bases in between. The CDR3 bases are TGCAGCGTTTTCCTAGCCGCGTCCGCCGGGACCGAGCACTACGAGCAGTACTTC. It encodes CSVFLAASAGTEHYEQYF.

The V call is TRBV11-2, the J call TRBJ2-1, with 9 bases fitting TRBD1. The V gene's germline CDR1 is SGHAT and CDR2 FQNNGV. J was trimmed by 7 bases and V by 5 bases; bases with no gene match: 9. The CDR3 contains 15 residues. The CDR3 region has the DNA TGTGCCAGCAGCCCAAACAGGGGGCGCGATAATGAGCAGTTCTTC. As protein: CASSPNRGRDNEQFF.

This clone was picked up one time. The chain has TRBV9 and TRBJ1-2, with 9 bases identical to TRBD1. In germline, CDR1 is SGDLS, CDR2 YYNGEE. This CDR3 is 15 amino acids long. The ends lost 3 bases at V and 6 bases at J; junction bases unmatched: 9. CDR3: CASSAPGQGSNGYTF. CDR3 coding DNA: TGTGCCAGCAGCGCGCCGGGACAGGGAAGCAATGGCTACACCTTC.

V usage is TRBV2 and J usage is TRBJ2-7; D is ambiguous. This CDR3 spans 12 amino acids. Germline CDR1 is SNHLY and CDR2 is FYNNEI. V dropped 4 bases and J dropped 1 base, with 5 bases sitting between them. Written as DNA, the CDR3 is TGTGCCAGCAGTGGGTTTTCCTACGAGCAGTACTTC. It yields the protein CASSGFSYEQYF.

The chain recombines TRBV13 with TRBJ1-4; TRBD1 might be the D (5 bases). Per germline, CDR1 PRHDT and CDR2 FYEKMQ (reference sequence). This CDR3 contains 14 residues. V was clipped by 4 bases and J by 3 bases, with 9 bases between them. The CDR3 protein is CASSSGVANEKLFF. The CDR3 region has the DNA TGTGCCAGCAGCTCGGGGGTGGCTAATGAAAAACTGTTTTTT.

A few counts support this clone. The V and J genes are TRBV7-9 and TRBJ2-1; TRBD2 aligns across 9 bases. The CDR3 has 15 residues. Per the germline V gene, CDR1 is SEHNR and CDR2 is FQNEAQ (reference sequence). V lost 5 bases to trimming and J lost 7 bases; unmatched junction nucleotides: 9. In DNA, the CDR3 is TGTGCCAGCAGCATAATACGACTAGCGGAGAATGAGCAGTTCTTC. This codes for CASSIIRLAENEQFF.

The chain combines TRBV6-6 with TRBJ2-4; TRBD1 is a possible D gene (6 bases). CDR3 size: 14 residues. Germline V CDR1 and CDR2: MNHNY, SVGAGI (reference sequence). Trimming stripped 5 bases from V and 7 bases from J, with 15 bases between. The CDR3, as DNA: TGTGCCAGCAGTCCCCAGGGGTCTAGCAACATTCAGTACTTC. Translated, it gives CASSPQGSSNIQYF.

The genes are TRBV6-6 and TRBJ1-2; TRBD1 agrees at 8 bases. V shed 5 bases and J 2 bases; nucleotides not matched to a gene: 13. This CDR3 contains 17 residues. CDR1 MNHNY and CDR2 SVGAGI come from the germline V gene (reference sequence). CDR3 amino acids: CASSQGRGQALNYGYTF. The CDR3 DNA reads as TGTGCCAGCAGTCAGGGAAGGGGACAGGCGCTAAACTATGGCTACACCTTC.

Of note for this clone: Additional DNA sequences in this sample encode the identical CDR3. The chain has TRBV28 and TRBJ1-5; D not resolved. The V gene lost 1 base and the J gene lost 6 bases, with 4 bases spanning the gap. CDR1 is MDHEN and CDR2 is SYDVKM in the germline V gene. The CDR3 has 12 residues. The CDR3 is CASSLLGQPQHF. The CDR3 DNA reads as TGTGCCAGCAGTTTATTGGGTCAGCCCCAGCATTTT.

This chain uses TRBV29-1 with TRBJ2-5, with D perhaps being TRBD1 or TRBD2 (7 bases each). The V and J ends lost 3 bases and 0 bases respectively, with 14 bases between them. The CDR3 loop spans 15 amino acids. The germline V gene encodes CDR1 SQVTM and CDR2 ANQGSEA. The CDR3 is CSVDYQGGYQETQYF. The CDR3 coding sequence is TGCAGCGTTGACTACCAGGGGGGGTACCAAGAGACCCAGTACTTC.

The rearrangement links TRBV5-1 to TRBJ1-2; TRBD1 is a possible D gene (5 bases). V was pared by 3 bases and J by 8 bases, with 17 bases between. Germline V lookup: CDR1 SGHRS, CDR2 YFSETQ. The CDR3 has 14 residues. For the CDR3, the DNA is TGCGCCAGCAGCTCCATATCAGGCCCAGGGGGCTACACCTTC. The encoded protein is CASSSISGPGGYTF.

The genes are TRBV19 and TRBJ2-6; no reliable D call. V lost 8 bases to trimming and J lost 0 bases, with 11 bases between them. The CDR3 covers 15 residues. Germline loops: CDR1 LNHDA, CDR2 SQIVND (reference sequence). CDR3 DNA sequence: TGTGCCAGTGTGGACGAGGCCTCTGGGGCCAACGTCCTGACTTTC. Encoded protein: CASVDEASGANVLTF.

The V call is TRBV28, the J call TRBJ2-7; the D gene is possibly TRBD2 (5 bases). Trimming left V 4 bases short and J 1 base short, with 17 bases between. Germline loops: CDR1 MDHEN, CDR2 SYDVKM. The CDR3 length is 16 residues. CDR3 region: CASSSPVRRDSYEQYF. The CDR3 nucleotides read TGTGCCAGCAGTTCACCCGTGAGACGGGATTCCTACGAGCAGTACTTC.

The rearrangement uses TRBV6-6 and TRBJ2-3; 8 bases line up with TRBD2. V was pared by 6 bases and J by 2 bases, with 25 bases of the junction left unmatched. The V gene's germline CDR1 is MNHNY and CDR2 SVGAGI (reference sequence). This CDR3 region has 21 residues. CDR3 residues: CASSLLGMGLAGSEFTDTQYF. The DNA of the CDR3 is TGTGCCAGCAGCTTACTTGGTATGGGATTAGCGGGGAGCGAATTCACAGATACGCAGTATTTT.

This chain joins TRBV27 and TRBJ1-6; a possible D gene is TRBD1 (5 bases). The CDR3 length is 17 residues. The V gene lost 3 bases and the J gene lost 9 bases, with 21 bases spanning the gap. CDR1 is MNHEY and CDR2 is SMNVEV in the germline V gene (reference sequence). CDR3 residues: CASSFGTTTFRVSPLHF. Here the CDR3 DNA reads TGTGCCAGCAGTTTCGGGACTACGACATTCAGGGTTTCACCCCTCCACTTT.

J is TRBJ2-7 and V is TRBV27; a weak D match, TRBD2 (6 bases). V lost 0 bases and J lost 0, with 9 bases in between. Germline V CDR1 and CDR2: MNHEY, SMNVEV (reference sequence). The CDR3 spans 15 residues. The CDR3, as DNA: TGTGCCAGCAGTTTATCGCTCGGGAGCTCCTACGAGCAGTACTTC. It specifies CASSLSLGSSYEQYF.

In its sample, this clone was seen once. J is TRBJ2-5 and V is TRBV3-1 (or the pseudogene TRBV3-2); 7 bases are shared with TRBD2. CDR1 is LGHDT and CDR2 is YNNKEL in the germline V gene (reference sequence). The CDR3 is 15 amino acids. The V and J ends lost 1 base and 5 bases, in that order; junction bases with no gene match: 7. The CDR3 bases are TGTGCCAGCAGCCAAGGGGCCAGGGAGGGGGAGACCCAGTACTTC. Translation gives CASSQGAREGETQYF.

The chain carries TRBV27 and TRBJ2-7, with a possible D match to TRBD1 (6 bases). Germline CDR1 MNHEY, CDR2 SMNVEV (reference sequence). V was trimmed by 4 bases and J by 2 bases, leaving 12 bases between them. The CDR3 loop spans 14 amino acids. The CDR3 reads CASSSKGHAYEQYF. The DNA of the CDR3 is TGTGCCAGCAGTTCCAAGGGACATGCCTACGAGCAGTACTTC.

The chain couples TRBV10-3 to TRBJ1-1; TRBD1 might be the D (5 bases). CDR1 is ENHRY and CDR2 is SYGVKD in the germline V gene. This CDR3 spans 15 amino acids. V was pared by 2 bases and J by 3 bases, with 13 bases between. The CDR3 sequence is CAISEGPGAYTEAFF. Written as DNA, the CDR3 is TGTGCCATCAGTGAGGGTCCCGGGGCGTACACTGAAGCTTTCTTT.